One and the same sample provided the 22 T cell receptor beta chains below, sequenced in a study of spatial heterogeneity in lung cancer (dated by TCRdb to the late 2010s). Interpreted using the paper, the time point label stands for: sample taken at primary tumor resection. Library method: 5' RACE. Sequenced on a NextSeq 500. TCRdb trimmed the raw reads at Q25, called clones with MiXCR and kept productive beta chains. Under each unique CDR3 protein, matching rows form one entry showing the most common genes and DNA. This sample is represented by 39,000 or so distinct CDR3 sequences; roughly 8% of them were singletons. In total, the top ten clones hold roughly 28% of the sample. The source material was PBMCs, sampled at surgery. These receptors all come from a male donor with early-stage non-small cell lung cancer.

This sequence joins TRBV18 and TRBJ2-5; no firm D call. V dropped 6 bases and J dropped 2 bases, with 10 bases sitting between them. The length of the CDR3 is 13 residues. Per the germline V gene, CDR1 is KGHSH and CDR2 is LQKENI. In nucleotides, the CDR3 is TGTGCCAGCTCGCCATCCGGGCAAGAGACCCAGTACTTC. Translated, it gives CASSPSGQETQYF. Full variable domain (remainder filled in from reference TRBV18 and TRBJ2-5): NAGVMQNPRHLVRRRGQEARLRCSPMKGHSHVYWYRQLPEEGLKFMVYLQKENIIDESGMPKERFSAEFPKEGPSILRIQQVVRGDSAAYFCASSPSGQETQYFGPGTRLLVL.

This clonotype was picked up many times. The chain is built from TRBV19 and TRBJ1-3; tentative D call: TRBD1 (6 bases). Looked up from germline, CDR1 is LNHDA and CDR2 is SQIVND (reference sequence). With 6 bases removed from V and 0 bases from J, the gap between germline ends came to 12 bases. This CDR3 has 15 amino acids. The DNA for the CDR3 is TGTGCCAGTAGGCAGGACAGAAGCTCTGGAAACACCATATATTTT. Amino acid sequence: CASRQDRSSGNTIYF.

There are many counts of this clonotype. The genes are TRBV29-1 and TRBJ1-1; D gene uncertain. V shed 6 bases and J shed 1 base, with 21 bases lying between them. The germline gives CDR1 SQVTM, CDR2 ANQGSEA. This CDR3 contains 16 residues. The CDR3 DNA is TGCAGCGTACGAGTCTTTCGGGAGGCGGGGAACACTGAAGCTTTCTTT. Residues: CSVRVFREAGNTEAFF.

This clonotype occurred many times. This chain links TRBV25-1 with TRBJ2-1, with TRBD2 identical over 11 bases. J gave up 7 bases and V 3 bases, and 8 bases lay outside the gene matches. The CDR3 sequence is 16 residues long. Looked up from germline, CDR1 is MGHDK and CDR2 is SYGVNS. The CDR3 DNA reads as TGTGCCAGCAGTGATCACATAGCGGGAGGGCCAAATGAGCAGTTCTTC. Protein product: CASSDHIAGGPNEQFF.

This clonotype was seen a handful of times. V and J are TRBV16 and TRBJ1-6; D unresolved. Germline V CDR1 and CDR2: KGHSY, FQNENV. The CDR3 is 15 amino acids. V lost 0 bases and J 10 bases, leaving 13 bases between the germline ends. The CDR3 bases are TGTGCCAGCAGCCAATCAAGGACTACAAACTCACCCCTCCACTTT. Amino acids: CASSQSRTTNSPLHF.

In this sample, this clonotype turned up many times. CDR3 sequence: CASSPINEKLFF. The CDR3 DNA reads as TGTGCCAGCTCACCTATCAATGAAAAACTGTTTTTT. The chain recombines TRBV18 with TRBJ1-4; D is ambiguous. V was shortened by 3 bases and J by 5 bases, with 4 bases between the two germline ends. CDR3 size: 12 residues. The V gene's germline CDR1 is KGHSH and CDR2 LQKENI.

This clonotype appeared many times. Written as DNA, the CDR3 is TGTGCCAGCAGTGGGACAGATTCCTACAATGAGCAGTTCTTC. Encoded protein: CASSGTDSYNEQFF. The J gene is TRBJ2-1, the V gene TRBV2, with a weak D call TRBD1 (6 bases). V gave up 4 bases and J gave up 1 base, with 8 bases separating them. Germline-derived CDR1 and CDR2 are SNHLY and FYNNEI. The CDR3 spans 14 residues.

This clonotype showed up just a few times. The chain has TRBV20-1 and TRBJ2-5; 10 nucleotides align to TRBD2. The CDR3 runs 16 residues. After removal of 3 bases from V and 0 bases from J, the junction contained 7 bases not matched to a gene. The V gene's germline CDR1 is DFQATT and CDR2 SNEGSKA (reference sequence). DNA for the CDR3: TGCAGTGCTAGCGATACTAGCGGGGCCTACCAAGAGACCCAGTACTTC. Amino acid sequence: CSASDTSGAYQETQYF.

This clonotype was observed at least ten times. This chain joins TRBV6-4 and TRBJ2-3, with 10 bases lining up with TRBD1. The V segment lost 2 bases and the J segment 5 bases; nucleotides outside the gene matches: 7. From germline, CDR1 is MRHNA and CDR2 SNTAGT. The CDR3 has 16 residues. CDR3: CASSDPRQGAKDTQYF. The CDR3 region has the DNA TGTGCCAGCAGTGACCCAAGACAGGGGGCAAAAGATACGCAGTATTTT.

In its sample, this clonotype ranks as medium-sized. The chain uses TRBV7-2 and TRBJ2-5; unclear D gene. Germline-derived CDR1 and CDR2 are SGHTA and FQGNSA. V dropped 5 bases and J dropped 9 bases, with 13 bases sitting between them. This CDR3 has 12 amino acids. The CDR3 sequence is CASSQASGPQYF. In DNA form, the CDR3 reads TGTGCCAGCAGCCAGGCGTCCGGGCCCCAGTACTTC.

This clonotype was counted many times. In DNA form, the CDR3 reads TGCGCCAGCAGCTTGGGCAGAGACTACCACTACGAGCAGTACTTC. It yields the protein CASSLGRDYHYEQYF. V gene TRBV5-1 combines with J gene TRBJ2-7; tentative D call: TRBD2 (5 bases). This CDR3 is built from 15 residues. Germline CDR1 and CDR2: SGHRS and YFSETQ. The V end was cut by 0 bases, the J end by 3 bases, with 13 bases between.

The V call is TRBV27, the J call TRBJ2-7; a weak D match, TRBD1 (6 bases). Germline assignment: CDR1 MNHEY and CDR2 SMNVEV (reference sequence). CDR3 length: 14 residues. Trimming removed 5 bases at V and 3 bases at J, with 14 bases between. CDR3 nucleotide sequence: TGTGCCAGCAGTCCCGGGACACGGCACTACGAGCAGTACGTC. This codes for CASSPGTRHYEQYV.

This clonotype was picked up a small number of times. The J gene is TRBJ2-7, the V gene TRBV30; D is undetermined. CDR3 length: 13 residues. Trimming left V 7 bases short and J 0 bases short, with 13 bases between. Germline V gene sequence: CDR1 GTSNPN, CDR2 SVGIG (reference sequence). The CDR3 loop is CAFNKWGSYEQYV. The CDR3 coding sequence is TGTGCCTTTAACAAGTGGGGCTCCTACGAGCAGTACGTC.

This clonotype has at least ten counts. The rearrangement uses TRBV3-1 and TRBJ2-3, with D perhaps TRBD2 (5 bases). The CDR3 is 16 amino acids. Trimming removed 3 bases at V and 0 bases at J, with 13 bases between. CDR1 and CDR2 (germline): LGHDT, YNNKEL (reference sequence). The CDR3 spells CASSQFPGSSTDTQYF. The CDR3 DNA is TGTGCCAGCAGCCAGTTTCCGGGGTCTAGCACAGATACGCAGTATTTT.

This clonotype was detected only a few times. The rearrangement links TRBV5-1 to TRBJ2-3; possibly TRBD1 for D (5 bases). The germline V gene has CDR1 SGHRS and CDR2 YFSETQ. CDR3 length: 15 amino acids. The V end lost 3 bases, the J end lost 2 bases, and 13 bases lay between the germline ends. CDR3 coding DNA: TGCGCCAGCAGCTCGATAGCAGGGTCCACAGATACGCAGTATTTT. Its protein product is CASSSIAGSTDTQYF. Filled out from reference TRBV5-1 and TRBJ2-3, the complete variable domain reads KAGVTQTPRYLIKTRGQQVTLSCSPISGHRSVSWYQQTPGQGLQFLFEYFSETQRNKGNFPGRFSGRQFSNSRSEMNVSTLELGDSALYLCASSSIAGSTDTQYFGPGTRLTVL.

In this sample, this clonotype turned up many times. V and J are TRBV29-1 and TRBJ1-1, with D unclear. In germline, CDR1 is SQVTM, CDR2 ANQGSEA. V was shortened by 4 bases and J by 1 base, with 7 bases between the two germline ends. The CDR3 covers 12 residues. In DNA, the CDR3 is TGCAGCGTTGGGAGACAGAACACTGAAGCTTTCTTT. Its protein product is CSVGRQNTEAFF. Drawing the rest from reference TRBV29-1 and TRBJ1-1, the complete variable domain is SAVISQKPSRDICQRGTSLTIQCQVDSQVTMMFWYRQQPGQSLTLIATANQGSEATYESGFVIDKFPISRPNLTFSTLTVSNMSPEDSSIYLCSVGRQNTEAFFGQGTRLTVV.

There are many counts of this clonotype. This chain uses TRBV27 with TRBJ1-3; D is ambiguous. The V gene lost 2 bases and the J gene lost 0 bases, with 14 bases spanning the gap. The CDR3 is 17 amino acids. Germline V gene data show CDR1 as MNHEY and CDR2 as SMNVEV (reference sequence). The CDR3 is CASSLQFAPYSGNTIYF. DNA for the CDR3: TGTGCCAGCAGTTTACAGTTCGCTCCTTACTCTGGAAACACCATATATTTT.

The genes are TRBV19 and TRBJ2-3; 8 bases align to TRBD2. Trimming cost V 3 bases and J 4 bases; bases outside gene matches: 6. CDR1 and CDR2 (germline): LNHDA, SQIVND (reference sequence). The CDR3 has 15 residues. CDR3 in amino acids: CASSIYSGEADTQYF. CDR3 sequence (DNA): TGTGCCAGTAGTATCTATAGCGGGGAAGCAGATACGCAGTATTTT.

This sequence joins TRBV20-1 and TRBJ2-3, with D perhaps TRBD2 (5 bases). Germline CDR1 is DFQATT and CDR2 is SNEGSKA (reference sequence). The CDR3 is 15 amino acids. V lost 7 bases to trimming and J lost 2 bases, with 19 bases between them. CDR3 bases: TGCAGTGTCCCCCCGGGGAGCCTGAACACAGATACGCAGTATTTT. Residues: CSVPPGSLNTDTQYF.

V gene TRBV6-2 or TRBV6-3 combines with J gene TRBJ2-5; 8 bases align to TRBD1. Trimming took 1 base from V and 5 from J; bases not matched to a gene: 0. Germline V CDR1 and CDR2: MNHEY, SVGEGT. This CDR3 has 13 residues. The CDR3 protein is CASSYWTGETQYF. The CDR3 DNA reads TGTGCCAGCAGTTACTGGACAGGGGAGACCCAGTACTTC.

This clonotype was seen a handful of times. This rearrangement joins TRBV28 to TRBJ1-2, with TRBD1 as a possible D gene (6 bases). This CDR3 spans 12 amino acids. V lost 7 bases and J lost 8, with 14 bases in between. CDR1 MDHEN and CDR2 SYDVKM come from the germline V gene. As DNA, the CDR3 is TGTGCCAGCATCTCGGGGGCGCGGGGCTACACCTTC. Its protein product is CASISGARGYTF.

This clonotype was picked up many times. The CDR3 sequence: CASSDQEAGELFF. In nucleotides, the CDR3 is TGTGCCAGCAGTGATCAGGAGGCCGGGGAGCTGTTTTTT. This chain links TRBV6-2 or TRBV6-3 with TRBJ2-2; D perhaps matches TRBD2 (5 bases). The CDR3 has 13 amino acids. Trimming stripped 5 bases from V and 6 bases from J, with 10 bases between. CDR1 MNHEY and CDR2 SVGEGT come from the germline V gene.